This TCR beta chain was profiled in a study of cytomegalovirus exposure and HLA in healthy donors. Study-wide background: Unique TCRs numbering 75 million to 95 million, obtained from HLA-typed donors, made up an early data release.

PCR amplification relied on 60 Vbeta primers (plus 13 Jbeta primers). Only in-frame clones appear in the TCRdb table, and some are missing; sequencing was by immunoSEQ multiplex PCR. Counted here are 180,000 or so clones, just under 80% occurring once; the ten biggest clones make up roughly 3%. Study-level findings and limits: Most TCRs appeared rarely, but some public TCRs recurred in many donors.

Details on this clone: Its antigen is unknown.

Sequenced sample: PBMCs. This TCR was recovered from a female donor in good health and CMV-seronegative.

CDR3 amino acids: CSVPQGETQYF. CDR3 DNA sequence: TGCAGCGTCCCTCAGGGGGAGACCCAGTACTTC. This chain connects TRBV29-1 to TRBJ2-5; D is perhaps TRBD1 (6 bases). From germline, CDR1 is SQVTM and CDR2 ANQGSEA. The germline V and J ends were trimmed by 6 bases and 5 bases, with 10 bases remaining between them. The CDR3 length is 11 residues.